These 9 T cell receptor beta chains came from one sample sequenced in a study of blood T cell repertoires in COVID-19. Sequencing used immunoSEQ multiplex PCR; TCRdb keeps in-frame clones, though not all of them. The sample carries about 260,000 clones, over 75% recorded once. The specimen was peripheral blood. These receptors all come from a human donor in a cohort sampled during active COVID-19.

This chain connects TRBV28 to TRBJ1-2, with D tentatively TRBD1 (5 bases). Per germline, CDR1 MDHEN and CDR2 SYDVKM. This CDR3 spans 13 amino acids. Trimming shortened V by 6 bases and J by 4 bases, and 12 bases separated the two germline ends. The CDR3 DNA is TGTGCCAGCAGGTTGACAGCAACCTATGGCTACACCTTC. Protein product: CASRLTATYGYTF.

This clone appeared a few times. The chain is built from TRBV6-5 and TRBJ1-3; no firm D call. The CDR3 consists of 12 residues. V lost 7 bases to trimming and J lost 3 bases, with 7 bases between them. Germline assignment: CDR1 MNHEY and CDR2 SVGAGI. The CDR3, as DNA: TGTGCCAGCAATCCGGGTGGAAACACCATATATTTT. Protein product: CASNPGGNTIYF.

The chain combines TRBV9 with TRBJ2-4; tentative D call: TRBD2 (6 bases). This CDR3 region has 17 residues. Looked up from germline, CDR1 is SGDLS and CDR2 is YYNGEE. Trimming shortened V by 4 bases and J by 4 bases, and 21 bases separated the two germline ends. The CDR3 coding sequence is TGTGCCAGCAGCCCAGAAGGAGGGACTGACCTGAAAAACATTCAGTACTTC. Its protein product is CASSPEGGTDLKNIQYF.

The chain combines TRBV5-4 with TRBJ2-7, with a tentative D call TRBD2 (6 bases). Trimming cost V 1 base and J 3 bases, with 8 bases left between them. CDR3 size: 13 residues. Germline CDR1 SGHNT, CDR2 YYREEE (reference sequence). The CDR3 nucleotides read TGTGCCAGCAGCTTGCGCGGGATCTACGAGCAGTACTTC. This sequence encodes CASSLRGIYEQYF.

The CDR3 sequence is CASSLESGGHGNEQFF. CDR3 DNA sequence: TGTGCCAGCAGCCTAGAATCAGGGGGTCACGGCAACGAGCAGTTCTTC. This chain connects TRBV5-8 to TRBJ2-1; 7 nucleotides align to TRBD1. This CDR3 contains 16 residues. With 4 bases clipped from V and 10 bases from J, the junction kept 17 bases outside the gene matches. In germline, CDR1 is SGHTS, CDR2 YDEGEE.

V is TRBV7-2 and J is TRBJ2-2; 7 positions match TRBD1. This CDR3 contains 13 residues. The junction had 2 bases not matched to a gene; V was cut back by 4 bases and J by 6 bases. Germline V gene sequence: CDR1 SGHTA, CDR2 FQGNSA. CDR3 residues: CASSSQGAGELFF. In DNA form, the CDR3 reads TGTGCCAGCAGCTCCCAGGGGGCCGGGGAGCTGTTTTTT.

V and J are TRBV14 and TRBJ2-1; TRBD2 matches 8 bases. This CDR3 has 17 amino acids. CDR1 and CDR2 from the germline V gene are SGHDN and FVKESK. J was trimmed by 4 bases and V by 5 bases; bases with no gene match: 13. The CDR3 loop is CASSGAVGSGMYNEQFF. CDR3 nucleotide sequence: TGTGCCAGCAGCGGGGCTGTAGGTAGCGGGATGTACAATGAGCAGTTCTTC. Supplemented by reference TRBV14 and TRBJ2-1, the full variable domain reads EAGVTQFPSHSVIEKGQTVTLRCDPISGHDNLYWYRRVMGKEIKFLLHFVKESKQDESGMPNNRFLAERTGGTYSTLKVQPAELEDSGVYFCASSGAVGSGMYNEQFFGPGTRLTVL.

The chain employs TRBV18 and TRBJ1-1; D might be TRBD1 (5 bases). This CDR3 spans 15 amino acids. With 2 bases removed from V and 7 bases from J, the gap between germline ends came to 17 bases. Germline loops: CDR1 KGHSH, CDR2 LQKENI. The CDR3 protein is CASSPSGMGGNEAFF. CDR3 DNA: TGTGCCAGCTCACCAAGTGGGATGGGGGGTAATGAAGCTTTCTTT.

This rearrangement joins TRBV7-9 to TRBJ2-1; maybe TRBD2 (6 bases). CDR1 and CDR2 (germline): SEHNR, FQNEAQ (reference sequence). The CDR3 is 17 residues long. Trimming cost V 0 bases and J 8 bases, with 20 bases left between them. For the CDR3, the DNA is TGTGCCAGCAGCTTAGCTCCCACTAGCCTCTTTGCGGATGAGCAGTTCTTC. It yields the protein CASSLAPTSLFADEQFF.